These 25 T cell receptor beta chains were sequenced from one sample in a study of PD-1 blockade in classical Hodgkin lymphoma. Here immunoSEQ multiplex PCR was the method, and the copy in TCRdb shows in-frame clones only, minus some. The repertoire holds about 29,000 clones, with about 71% as singletons. Every patient experienced relapse after autologous stem cell transplantation, and brentuximab vedotin exposure varied. Specimen: peripheral blood mononuclear cells (PBMCs), collected before the second cycle of nivolumab. The receptors derive from a human donor with classical Hodgkin lymphoma.

V is TRBV30 and J is TRBJ1-2; no firm D call. Germline V lookup: CDR1 GTSNPN, CDR2 SVGIG (reference sequence). CDR3 length: 10 amino acids. V lost 2 bases to trimming and J lost 8 bases, with 6 bases between them. CDR3 residues: CAWSLGGYTF. Written as DNA, the CDR3 is TGTGCCTGGAGTCTGGGAGGCTACACCTTC.

The gene calls are TRBV13 and TRBJ2-3, with 13 positions matching TRBD2. This CDR3 spans 18 amino acids. In germline, CDR1 is PRHDT, CDR2 FYEKMQ (reference sequence). V lost 5 bases and J lost 2; bases outside the gene matches: 10. DNA for the CDR3: TGTGCCAGCAGCGCGGGACTAGCGGGGATTAATCCCACAGATACGCAGTATTTT. Translated: CASSAGLAGINPTDTQYF.

The V and J genes are TRBV6-5 and TRBJ1-1; D gene unclear. CDR3 length equals 13 residues. Trimming stripped 2 bases from V and 4 bases from J, with 8 bases between. The germline CDR1 and CDR2 sequences are MNHEY and SVGAGI. CDR3 in DNA: TGTGCCAGCAGTTACGATGGCGGCACTGAAGCTTTCTTT. Translating it yields CASSYDGGTEAFF.

The chain joins TRBV5-1 to TRBJ2-7; no clear D. Between the trimmed V and J ends, which lost 0 bases and 4 bases, there was a span of 11 bases. CDR1 and CDR2 from the germline V gene are SGHRS and YFSETQ. The CDR3 runs to 14 residues. The CDR3 DNA sequence: TGCGCCAGCAGCTTGGTGCCAGGATTGTACGAGCAGTACTTC. Translation: CASSLVPGLYEQYF.

V gene TRBV18 combines with J gene TRBJ1-1; 7 bases are a match to TRBD1. After removal of 5 bases from V and 2 bases from J, the junction contained 5 bases not matched to a gene. This CDR3 has 14 amino acids. Germline-derived CDR1 and CDR2 are KGHSH and LQKENI. CDR3 amino acids: CASSSQGGNTEAFF. The CDR3 region has the DNA TGTGCCAGCTCATCCCAGGGGGGTAACACTGAAGCTTTCTTT.

The chain has TRBV28 and TRBJ1-1; possible D gene TRBD1, 6 bases. Germline V CDR1 and CDR2: MDHEN, SYDVKM. V shed 4 bases and J shed 3 bases, with 15 bases lying between them. This CDR3 is 15 amino acids long. The chain's CDR3 is CASSWTTGRDTEAFF. The CDR3 bases are TGTGCCAGCAGTTGGACCACAGGGAGGGACACTGAAGCTTTCTTT.

The CDR3 here is CASSSGLAGVEQYF. CDR3 bases: TGTGCCAGCAGCTCAGGACTAGCGGGGGTCGAGCAGTACTTC. The J gene is TRBJ2-7, the V gene TRBV7-9, with TRBD2 matching over 13 bases. From germline, CDR1 is SEHNR and CDR2 FQNEAQ (reference sequence). This CDR3 has 14 amino acids. The trim removed 4 bases at V and 6 bases at J, leaving 3 bases unmatched.

This clone has just a few counts. The chain links TRBV10-1 to TRBJ2-5; D not certain. The CDR3 is 13 amino acids. Germline V gene lookup returns CDR1 WNHNN and CDR2 SYGVQD (reference sequence). Trimming removed 4 bases at V and 4 bases at J, with 10 bases between. CDR3 bases: TGCGCCAGCAGTGGGACGATGGGAGAGACCCAGTACTTC. It translates to CASSGTMGETQYF.

The chain has TRBV7-2 and TRBJ1-1, with TRBD1 as a possible D gene (5 bases). Deletions cut 5 bases from V and 1 base from J, with 11 bases between. Germline V lookup: CDR1 SGHTA, CDR2 FQGNSA. CDR3 length: 14 residues. The CDR3 here is CASSPFGGNTEAFF. Here the CDR3 DNA reads TGTGCCAGCAGCCCCTTCGGGGGGAACACTGAAGCTTTCTTT.

The gene calls are TRBV5-8 and TRBJ1-1; TRBD1 agrees at 7 bases. The CDR3 covers 16 residues. V lost 4 bases, J lost 0 bases, and 9 bases stayed unmatched. From germline, CDR1 is SGHTS and CDR2 YDEGEE. The CDR3 sequence: CASSQGQTKLNTEAFF. The CDR3 DNA reads as TGTGCCAGCAGCCAGGGACAGACTAAGTTGAACACTGAAGCTTTCTTT.

This clone has only a few counts. The chain uses TRBV7-2 and TRBJ2-1, with a weak D call TRBD1 (6 bases). V gave up 0 bases and J gave up 0 bases, with 12 bases separating them. The germline V gene has CDR1 SGHTA and CDR2 FQGNSA. The CDR3 is 17 amino acids. This CDR3 is CASSLAGAVGSYNEQFF. CDR3 nucleotide sequence: TGTGCCAGCAGCTTAGCGGGGGCCGTAGGCTCCTACAATGAGCAGTTCTTC.

This clone was found once. The chain uses TRBV4-1 and TRBJ1-5; 10 nucleotides agree with TRBD1. The CDR3 has 15 amino acids. Germline loops: CDR1 MGHRA, CDR2 YSYEKL. V trimming: 4 bases; J trimming: 5 bases; junction bases outside the gene matches: 5. The CDR3 region has the DNA TGCGCCAGCAGCCTGACAGGGGGCTTGGATCAGCCCCAGCATTTT. Its translation: CASSLTGGLDQPQHF.

This clone was counted between two and nine times. The gene calls are TRBV7-9 and TRBJ1-4; 7 bases map to TRBD1. The V gene end was trimmed by 8 bases and the J gene end by 6 bases; junction bases not matched to a gene: 9. The CDR3 runs 14 residues. Germline V gene sequence: CDR1 SEHNR, CDR2 FQNEAQ (reference sequence). CDR3: CASGRGQGDEKLFF. The CDR3 coding sequence is TGTGCCAGCGGTAGGGGGCAGGGAGATGAAAAACTGTTTTTT.

This clone was seen once. The rearrangement uses TRBV7-8 and TRBJ1-1; D unresolved. This CDR3 has 16 amino acids. Looked up from germline, CDR1 is SGHVS and CDR2 is FQNEAQ. Trimming pared 5 bases from V and 1 base from J, leaving 17 bases between. DNA for the CDR3: TGTGCCAGCAGCCTTGGACCTCGCCTTGGGAACACTGAAGCTTTCTTT. Translating it yields CASSLGPRLGNTEAFF.

This chain links TRBV13 with TRBJ2-1; no clear D gene. Trimming shortened V by 1 base and J by 3 bases, and 10 bases separated the two germline ends. Per the germline V gene, CDR1 is PRHDT and CDR2 is FYEKMQ (reference sequence). CDR3 length equals 15 residues. CDR3 bases: TGTGCCAGCAGCTTAGACATGGCCAGCTACAATGAGCAGTTCTTC. Translating gives CASSLDMASYNEQFF.

Within the sample, this clone is medium-sized (0.01 to 0.1%). The chain couples TRBV19 to TRBJ1-2; no firm D call. V lost 1 base, J lost 4 bases, and 7 bases lay in between. The CDR3 is made up of 13 amino acids. Germline lookup yields CDR1 LNHDA and CDR2 SQIVND (reference sequence). The CDR3 DNA sequence: TGTGCCAGTAGTATAGGGTTCGGCTATGGCTACACCTTC. The encoded protein is CASSIGFGYGYTF.

This rearrangement joins TRBV7-2 to TRBJ2-5, with no clear D. The germline gives CDR1 SGHTA, CDR2 FQGNSA. This CDR3 comprises 11 residues. V was pared by 3 bases and J by 5 bases, with 4 bases between. The CDR3 sequence: CASSFGETQYF. The DNA for the CDR3 is TGTGCCAGCAGCTTTGGCGAGACCCAGTACTTC.

The chain has TRBV19 and TRBJ1-5; D is uncertain. Trimming removed 7 bases at V and 6 bases at J, with 13 bases between. From germline, CDR1 is LNHDA and CDR2 SQIVND (reference sequence). The CDR3 spans 13 residues. The CDR3 DNA sequence: TGTGCCAGTACCCCGCAGTACGGTCAGCCCCAGCATTTT. Translating gives CASTPQYGQPQHF.

The V call is TRBV28, the J call TRBJ2-7; D is undetermined. The CDR3 runs to 12 residues. Germline-derived CDR1 and CDR2 are MDHEN and SYDVKM. With 2 bases removed from V and 7 bases from J, the gap between germline ends came to 9 bases. This CDR3 reads CASSLVAREQYF. Written as DNA, the CDR3 is TGTGCCAGCAGTTTAGTGGCTAGGGAGCAGTACTTC.

In its sample, this clone is medium-sized. The chain is built from TRBV15 and TRBJ2-1, with D unresolved. This CDR3 has 14 amino acids. Per germline, CDR1 LNHNV and CDR2 YYDKDF (reference sequence). Trimming took off 4 bases at V and 8 bases at J, with 15 bases between the two ends. Here the CDR3 reads CATSTYPASDEQFF. The CDR3 DNA sequence: TGTGCCACCAGCACCTATCCAGCGAGCGATGAGCAGTTCTTC.

This clone was seen a handful of times. This chain uses TRBV28 with TRBJ2-2, with D unresolved. This CDR3 contains 15 residues. Germline V gives CDR1 MDHEN, CDR2 SYDVKM. V was shortened by 3 bases and J by 4 bases, with 12 bases between the two germline ends. The CDR3, as DNA: TGTGCCAGCAGTTTTGAAAAGGGCGGCACCGGGGAGCTGTTTTTT. This encodes CASSFEKGGTGELFF.

The chain employs TRBV7-6 and TRBJ1-4; perhaps TRBD1 as D (5 bases). The CDR3 is 14 amino acids. V was clipped by 4 bases and J by 5 bases, with 11 bases between them. Per germline, CDR1 SGHVS and CDR2 FNYEAQ. In DNA, the CDR3 is TGTGCCAGCAGCTCCCAGGGAGGCAATGAAAAACTGTTTTTT. Translated: CASSSQGGNEKLFF.

The J gene is TRBJ2-5, the V gene TRBV19, with TRBD2 identical over 9 bases. Germline V lookup: CDR1 LNHDA, CDR2 SQIVND (reference sequence). Germline trimming cut 3 bases from V and 5 bases from J; bases unmatched to any gene: 7. CDR3 size: 15 residues. The CDR3 region has the DNA TGTGCCAGTAGTATTCAGCGGGGGGCGTGGGAGACCCAGTACTTC. It encodes CASSIQRGAWETQYF.

The chain couples TRBV7-9 to TRBJ1-1, with 7 bases aligning to TRBD1. V shed 5 bases, J shed 2 bases, and the junction held 5 bases outside the gene matches. CDR1 is SEHNR and CDR2 is FQNEAQ in the germline V gene (reference sequence). The CDR3 is 14 amino acids. Here the CDR3 DNA reads TGTGCCAGCAGCGTCGGACAGGTTAACACTGAAGCTTTCTTT. It is translated as CASSVGQVNTEAFF.

This clone is deemed medium-sized. The chain has TRBV27 and TRBJ2-7; D is perhaps TRBD1 (5 bases). Per germline, CDR1 MNHEY and CDR2 SMNVEV (reference sequence). This CDR3 contains 14 residues. Trimming cost V 2 bases and J 4 bases, with 12 bases left between them. In DNA form, the CDR3 reads TGTGCCAGCAGTTTAGGGGCCGGTGGGTACGAGCAGTACTTC. Its translation is CASSLGAGGYEQYF.